What follows are 23 T cell receptor beta chains derived from one specimen sequenced in a study of identical twins (dated by TCRdb to 2016 to 2017). Library creation used 5' RACE. These reads were obtained on an Illumina HiSeq 2000. TCRdb reprocessing: public reads trimmed at Q25 with fastp, clones called with MiXCR, in-frame beta chains kept. Rows matching on CDR3 protein sequence are summarized as one entry with the most common DNA and genes. This sample is represented by approximately 300,000 distinct CDR3 sequences; less than 9.5% of them were singletons. The ten largest clones take up approximately 6.6% of the sample. These same data were also listed under a study on yellow fever vaccine responses in identical twins.

Sequencing input: CD8+ T cells sorted from blood. The source of these receptors is a woman younger than 30 in good health.

This clonotype was counted ten times or more. The chain is built from TRBV27 and TRBJ2-3; 10 bases line up with TRBD1. Germline CDR1 MNHEY, CDR2 SMNVEV (reference sequence). The CDR3 is 14 amino acids. The J segment lost 3 bases and the V segment lost 8 bases, leaving 5 bases of the junction unmatched. CDR3 DNA sequence: TGTGCCAGCCGACAGGGGGCAAGAACAGATACGCAGTATTTT. It specifies CASRQGARTDTQYF.

The chain carries TRBV10-2 and TRBJ2-4; TRBD1 might be the D (6 bases). Germline values: CDR1 WSHSY, CDR2 SAAADI. This CDR3 region has 15 residues. Trimming cost V 6 bases and J 7 bases, with 19 bases left between them. The CDR3 sequence is CASRRDTVGGNIQYF. DNA of the CDR3: TGCGCCAGCAGACGGGACACGGTTGGAGGCAACATTCAGTACTTC.

The sample holds many counts of this clonotype. V and J are TRBV4-3 and TRBJ2-1; 9 bases are shared with TRBD2. V shed 4 bases and J 6 bases; nucleotides not matched to a gene: 7. Germline assignment: CDR1 LGHNA and CDR2 YSLEER. This CDR3 comprises 15 residues. The CDR3 DNA follows: TGCGCCAGCAGCCGAGGGACTAGCAACTTCAATGAGCAGTTCTTC. Its protein product is CASSRGTSNFNEQFF.

The chain has TRBV4-3 and TRBJ2-7; possibly TRBD2 for D (5 bases). The CDR3 consists of 15 residues. The germline gives CDR1 LGHNA, CDR2 YSLEER. The germline V and J ends were trimmed by 1 base and 2 bases, with 12 bases remaining between them. CDR3 DNA: TGCGCCAGCAGCCAAGCTCGGGATACTCCCTACGAGCAGTACTTC. Protein product: CASSQARDTPYEQYF.

This clonotype was counted many times. The chain is built from TRBV6-5 and TRBJ2-3; the D is unclear. V was shortened by 0 bases and J by 4 bases, with 14 bases between the two germline ends. CDR1 and CDR2 from the germline V gene are MNHEY and SVGAGI. The length of the CDR3 is 16 residues. In DNA, the CDR3 is TGTGCCAGCAGTTACTCATCCCCTACCGCGGCAGATACGCAGTATTTT. It specifies CASSYSSPTAADTQYF.

This clonotype was picked up a small number of times. The gene calls are TRBV5-1 and TRBJ2-2; D may correspond to TRBD1 or TRBD2 (5 bases each). The CDR3 runs to 15 residues. Germline assignment: CDR1 SGHRS and CDR2 YFSETQ. V lost 3 bases and J lost 8, with 17 bases in between. Here the CDR3 DNA reads TGCGCCAGCAGCTCCGGGACCTTCACATCAGGGGAGCTGTTTTTT. It specifies CASSSGTFTSGELFF. Combining the CDR3 with reference TRBV5-1 and TRBJ2-2 gives the whole variable domain KAGVTQTPRYLIKTRGQQVTLSCSPISGHRSVSWYQQTPGQGLQFLFEYFSETQRNKGNFPGRFSGRQFSNSRSEMNVSTLELGDSALYLCASSSGTFTSGELFFGEGSRLTVL.

The V gene is TRBV2, the J gene TRBJ2-7; 8 bases agree with TRBD2. The CDR3 spans 16 residues. Germline V CDR1 and CDR2: SNHLY, FYNNEI. The trim removed 5 bases at V and 4 bases at J, leaving 13 bases unmatched. The CDR3 DNA is TGTGCCAGCAGTCCAAGCGGGAGCGCCCTCTTATACGAGCAGTACTTC. As protein: CASSPSGSALLYEQYF.

Ten or more counts support this clonotype. This chain links TRBV7-8 with TRBJ2-7; TRBD1 or TRBD2 may be the D gene (6 bases each). V shed 1 base and J shed 2 bases, with 15 bases lying between them. Germline CDR1 is SGHVS and CDR2 is FQNEAQ. The CDR3 length is 16 residues. In DNA form, the CDR3 reads TGTGCCAGCAGCTTAGTCGAGTATGGGGGGCCCTACGAGCAGTACTTC. This encodes CASSLVEYGGPYEQYF.

The chain uses TRBV3-1 and TRBJ2-1; D is perhaps TRBD2 (7 bases). Germline V gene lookup returns CDR1 LGHDT and CDR2 YNNKEL (reference sequence). Trimming shortened V by 6 bases and J by 10 bases, and 22 bases separated the two germline ends. The CDR3 is made up of 15 amino acids. CDR3 sequence (DNA): TGTGCCAGCAGGAGTTCTCCGGGGGGCGTTCAAGAGCAGTTCTTC. This codes for CASRSSPGGVQEQFF.

At least ten counts were recorded for this clonotype. The chain carries TRBV7-9 and TRBJ2-7, with 7 positions matching TRBD1. J gave up 3 bases and V 6 bases, and 5 bases lay outside the gene matches. CDR3 size: 13 residues. The germline V gene has CDR1 SEHNR and CDR2 FQNEAQ (reference sequence). CDR3 sequence reads: CASSWGTVYEQYF. DNA for the CDR3: TGTGCCAGCAGTTGGGGGACAGTCTACGAGCAGTACTTC.

This clonotype has more than one count but fewer than ten. The chain employs TRBV20-1 and TRBJ2-1; D ambiguous. The CDR3 totals 15 residues. Germline V lookup: CDR1 DFQATT, CDR2 SNEGSKA (reference sequence). Between the trimmed V and J ends, which lost 6 bases and 0 bases, there was a span of 15 bases. The CDR3 loop is CSARNLYSSYNEQFF. The CDR3 bases are TGCAGTGCGAGGAACTTGTACAGCTCCTACAATGAGCAGTTCTTC.

The rearrangement uses TRBV5-1 and TRBJ1-2, with D possibly TRBD1 on 6 matching bases. The CDR3 loop spans 18 amino acids. Looked up from germline, CDR1 is SGHRS and CDR2 is YFSETQ. Trimming removed 4 bases from V and 0 bases from J, with 22 bases in between. Here the CDR3 reads CASSGSTGSAIANYGYTF. CDR3 coding DNA: TGCGCCAGCAGCGGCTCCACAGGGTCCGCGATAGCTAACTATGGCTACACCTTC.

This clonotype was recorded a few times. A read error is likely here: a far larger clone is one base away. This sequence joins TRBV27 and TRBJ2-7; D is ambiguous. Trimming took off 8 bases at V and 0 bases at J, with 5 bases between the two ends. In germline, CDR1 is MNHEY, CDR2 SMNVEV (reference sequence). The CDR3 is made up of 11 amino acids. The CDR3 is CASGYSYEQYF. In DNA form, the CDR3 reads TGTGCCAGCGGCTACTCCTACGAGCAGTACTTC.

The gene calls are TRBV28 and TRBJ2-7; D tentatively reads TRBD1 or TRBD2 (5 bases each). V was trimmed by 8 bases and J by 4 bases, leaving 12 bases between them. Per germline, CDR1 MDHEN and CDR2 SYDVKM. The CDR3 runs to 12 residues. The CDR3 reads CASGRGVYEQYF. The CDR3 DNA sequence: TGTGCCAGCGGAAGAGGGGTGTACGAGCAGTACTTC.

This clonotype was counted at least ten times. The genes are TRBV10-3 and TRBJ2-2; 7 nucleotides match TRBD1. The CDR3 covers 13 residues. V shed 8 bases and J 0 bases; nucleotides not matched to a gene: 0. Germline V lookup: CDR1 ENHRY, CDR2 SYGVKD. This CDR3 is CAIDRANTGELFF. CDR3 coding DNA: TGTGCCATCGACAGGGCGAACACCGGGGAGCTGTTTTTT.

The chain is built from TRBV20-1 and TRBJ2-3; a possible D gene is TRBD2 (6 bases). The CDR3 totals 13 residues. V shed 1 base and J shed 2 bases, with 7 bases lying between them. Germline V gene lookup returns CDR1 DFQATT and CDR2 SNEGSKA (reference sequence). CDR3 in amino acids: CSARAGLTDTQYF. For the CDR3, the DNA is TGCAGTGCTAGAGCGGGACTCACAGATACGCAGTATTTT.

This sequence joins TRBV2 and TRBJ2-1; D remains ambiguous. The CDR3 spans 14 residues. V lost 10 bases and J 3 bases, leaving 16 bases between the germline ends. The V gene's germline CDR1 is SNHLY and CDR2 FYNNEI. This chain's CDR3 is CAITKAPFYNEQFF. CDR3 sequence (DNA): TGTGCCATCACCAAAGCCCCCTTCTACAATGAGCAGTTCTTC.

This chain uses TRBV6-5 with TRBJ2-7, with D tentatively TRBD1 (5 bases). V shed 0 bases and J shed 5 bases, with 14 bases lying between them. The CDR3 spans 15 residues. Germline CDR1 and CDR2: MNHEY and SVGAGI. CDR3 loop: CASSYSVTGTNEQYF. CDR3 nucleotides: TGTGCCAGCAGTTACTCGGTAACAGGCACTAACGAGCAGTACTTC.

The V gene is TRBV2, the J gene TRBJ2-5, with D uncertain. Trimming took 5 bases from V and 4 from J, leaving 11 bases between them. Germline V gene data show CDR1 as SNHLY and CDR2 as FYNNEI. This CDR3 is built from 13 residues. CDR3 residues: CASSLYSGETQYF. DNA of the CDR3: TGTGCCAGCAGTCTCTACTCCGGAGAGACCCAGTACTTC.

This clonotype has at least ten counts. V and J are TRBV20-1 and TRBJ2-1, with a weak D call TRBD2 (6 bases). V dropped 0 bases and J dropped 6 bases, with 18 bases sitting between them. CDR3 length: 16 amino acids. Per germline, CDR1 DFQATT and CDR2 SNEGSKA (reference sequence). The CDR3 nucleotides read TGCAGTGCTAGAGACCTGACTAGAGATGGGAGCAATGAGCAGTTCTTC. It translates to CSARDLTRDGSNEQFF.

This clonotype was observed at least ten times. The chain has TRBV7-2 and TRBJ2-7; TRBD2 might be the D (6 bases). Germline V lookup: CDR1 SGHTA, CDR2 FQGNSA. The CDR3 has 14 amino acids. The V end was cut by 3 bases, the J end by 3 bases, with 12 bases between. CDR3 DNA: TGTGCCAGCAGCTTTAGCGGTTCGGACTACGAGCAGTACTTC. Its protein is CASSFSGSDYEQYF.

This clonotype has a handful of counts. The J gene is TRBJ2-2, the V gene TRBV4-2; D gene uncertain. Trimming left V 0 bases short and J 0 bases short, with 8 bases between. Germline V lookup: CDR1 LGHNA, CDR2 YNFKEQ. This CDR3 has 16 amino acids. As DNA, the CDR3 is TGTGCCAGCAGCCAAGACCGCAAGACGAACACCGGGGAGCTGTTTTTT. Translated, it gives CASSQDRKTNTGELFF.

The rearrangement joins TRBV20-1 to TRBJ2-7; TRBD1 matches 7 bases. This CDR3 has 16 amino acids. J gave up 3 bases and V 3 bases, and 14 bases lay outside the gene matches. Germline V CDR1 and CDR2: DFQATT, SNEGSKA (reference sequence). Written as DNA, the CDR3 is TGCAGTGCTAGGCACCGGGACAGCTATGGAGACTACGAGCAGTACTTC. It translates to CSARHRDSYGDYEQYF.